A selection of T cell receptor beta chains follows, all from one sample in a study of cytomegalovirus exposure and HLA in healthy donors. Some clones are missing from TCRdb's copy, which holds only in-frame ones; the method was immunoSEQ multiplex PCR. The sample holds 250,000 or so clones, roughly four fifths seen once. The specimen sequenced was PBMCs. These receptors all come from a woman aged 55-75 years in good health and CMV-seropositive. CDR3s include the opening cysteine and the closing phenylalanine or tryptophan. A D gene is named only where the DNA matches it firmly. Where a row states a size, it is once, few, many or the class of an expanded clone; other rows omit it.

CDR3 DNA: TGTGCCAGCCAGGGGCTGGACGGAGCCCTCGGGGAGCTGTTTTTT; CDR3 protein: CASQGLDGALGELFF; J gene: TRBJ2-2; D gene: NA; V gene: TRBV27; clone size: NA
CDR3 DNA: TGTGCCAGCAGTTACACAGGATTCCCCCACACCTTC; CDR3 protein: CASSYTGFPHTF; J gene: TRBJ1-2; D gene: NA; V gene: TRBV6-5; clone size: once
CDR3 DNA: TGTGCCAGTAGTACCCAAACAGATACGCAGTATTTT; CDR3 protein: CASSTQTDTQYF; J gene: TRBJ2-3; D gene: NA; V gene: TRBV19; clone size: NA
CDR3 DNA: TGCGCCAGCAGCCAAGATGCTAGCGGGAGGGCCATTGAGACCCAGTACTTC; CDR3 protein: CASSQDASGRAIETQYF; J gene: TRBJ2-5; D gene: TRBD2; V gene: TRBV4-1; clone size: NA
CDR3 DNA: TGTGCCAGTACCCTTAGCGGGAGGGCCCTCACGAATGAGCAGTTCTTC; CDR3 protein: CASTLSGRALTNEQFF; J gene: TRBJ2-1; D gene: TRBD2; V gene: TRBV19; clone size: few
CDR3 DNA: TGTGCCAGCAGCTTGCGAGCGGGTCGAGGTACAGATACGCAGTATTTT; CDR3 protein: CASSLRAGRGTDTQYF; J gene: TRBJ2-3; D gene: NA; V gene: TRBV5-4; clone size: NA
CDR3 DNA: TGTGCCAGCAGCTCACAGGGACGGCGGGACAATGAGCAGTTCTTC; CDR3 protein: CASSSQGRRDNEQFF; J gene: TRBJ2-1; D gene: NA; V gene: TRBV9; clone size: NA
CDR3 DNA: TGTGCCAGCAGTCAGCAGGCCTCGTATGGCTACACCTTC; CDR3 protein: CASSQQASYGYTF; J gene: TRBJ1-2; D gene: NA; V gene: TRBV5-5; clone size: NA
CDR3 DNA: TGCGCCAGCAGCCAAGAATCCCTGGGACAACAAGAGACCCAGTACTTC; CDR3 protein: CASSQESLGQQETQYF; J gene: TRBJ2-5; D gene: NA; V gene: TRBV4-1; clone size: NA
CDR3 DNA: TGTGCCAGCAGCATAGACAGCGGGACTGAAGCTTTCTTT; CDR3 protein: CASSIDSGTEAFF; J gene: TRBJ1-1; D gene: NA; V gene: TRBV2; clone size: few
CDR3 DNA: TGTGCCAGCAGCTTAGAAGGGGGCCTCTACGAGCAGTACTTC; CDR3 protein: CASSLEGGLYEQYF; J gene: TRBJ2-7; D gene: TRBD1; V gene: TRBV7-9; clone size: NA
CDR3 DNA: TGTTCCAGCAGTCTAGAGACCGGGGAGCTGTTTTTT; CDR3 protein: CSSSLETGELFF; J gene: TRBJ2-2; D gene: NA; V gene: TRBV7-9; clone size: NA
CDR3 DNA: TGCGCCAGCAGCTGGACGGGAGGGCCTTACAATGAGCAGTTCTTC; CDR3 protein: CASSWTGGPYNEQFF; J gene: TRBJ2-1; D gene: TRBD2; V gene: TRBV5-1; clone size: NA
CDR3 DNA: TGCAGCGTACGAGACAGGGGAGTTTCTGAAAAACTGTTTTTT; CDR3 protein: CSVRDRGVSEKLFF; J gene: TRBJ1-4; D gene: TRBD1; V gene: TRBV29-1; clone size: once
CDR3 DNA: TGTGCCAGCAGCTCAGGAGGGGGTGCCGCGGGAGGAGAGCAGTTCTTC; CDR3 protein: CASSSGGGAAGGEQFF; J gene: TRBJ2-1; D gene: TRBD2; V gene: TRBV7-9; clone size: few
CDR3 DNA: TGTGCCAGCAGCTTGGGAAATAGTGGGGGGGTATATGGCTACACCTTC; CDR3 protein: CASSLGNSGGVYGYTF; J gene: TRBJ1-2; D gene: NA; V gene: TRBV5-4; clone size: once
CDR3 DNA: TGTGCCAGCAGCCCTAGGACAGGATTGGAGTATGGCTACACCTTC; CDR3 protein: CASSPRTGLEYGYTF; J gene: TRBJ1-2; D gene: TRBD1; V gene: TRBV5-5; clone size: few
CDR3 DNA: TGTTCCAGCAGCCTTCAGGGTTCCTCCTACAATGAGCAGTTCTTC; CDR3 protein: CSSSLQGSSYNEQFF; J gene: TRBJ2-1; D gene: NA; V gene: TRBV7-9; clone size: NA
CDR3 DNA: TGTGCCAGCAGTTCGACAACGCCCCACGAGCAGTACTTC; CDR3 protein: CASSSTTPHEQYF; J gene: TRBJ2-7; D gene: NA; V gene: TRBV28; clone size: NA
CDR3 DNA: TGCGCCAGCAGCCTCACTAGCGGGAGCTACAATGAGCAGTTCTTC; CDR3 protein: CASSLTSGSYNEQFF; J gene: TRBJ2-1; D gene: TRBD2; V gene: TRBV5-1; clone size: few
CDR3 DNA: TGTGCCAGCAGGGGAAGGGGTGGTGAAAAACTGTTTTTT; CDR3 protein: CASRGRGGEKLFF; J gene: TRBJ1-4; D gene: NA; V gene: TRBV2; clone size: NA
CDR3 DNA: TGTGCCAGCAGCTTAGGGACAGCCTATGGCTACACCTTC; CDR3 protein: CASSLGTAYGYTF; J gene: TRBJ1-2; D gene: NA; V gene: TRBV7-9; clone size: NA
CDR3 DNA: TGTGCCAGCAGCCAAAACAGGTTCCAAGAGACCCAGTACTTC; CDR3 protein: CASSQNRFQETQYF; J gene: TRBJ2-5; D gene: NA; V gene: TRBV4-2; clone size: NA
CDR3 DNA: TGTGCCAGTAGTATGACAGGGAGTGGCTACACCTTC; CDR3 protein: CASSMTGSGYTF; J gene: TRBJ1-2; D gene: TRBD1; V gene: TRBV19; clone size: NA
CDR3 DNA: TGTTCCAGCAGCCCCTGGACATCTAACTATGGCTACACCTTC; CDR3 protein: CSSSPWTSNYGYTF; J gene: TRBJ1-2; D gene: NA; V gene: TRBV7-9; clone size: NA
CDR3 DNA: TGTGCCATCAGTGAGGCAGGGGGAGGTCAGCCCCAGCATTTT; CDR3 protein: CAISEAGGGQPQHF; J gene: TRBJ1-5; D gene: TRBD1; V gene: TRBV10-3; clone size: NA
CDR3 DNA: TGTGCCAGCAGCCGCATGGGGACACAAATCACCGGGGAGCTGTTTTTT; CDR3 protein: CASSRMGTQITGELFF; J gene: TRBJ2-2; D gene: NA; V gene: TRBV5-4; clone size: NA
CDR3 DNA: TGTGCCAGCAGTCCCGACATGAGCTCCTACGAGCAGTACTTC; CDR3 protein: CASSPDMSSYEQYF; J gene: TRBJ2-7; D gene: NA; V gene: TRBV6-5; clone size: NA
CDR3 DNA: TGTGCCAGCAGTCGGGAGTTCTATGGCTACACCTTC; CDR3 protein: CASSREFYGYTF; J gene: TRBJ1-2; D gene: NA; V gene: TRBV28; clone size: NA
CDR3 DNA: TGCGCCAGCAGCTTGGGACAGGGCGGCTTTGAGGAGCAGTACTTC; CDR3 protein: CASSLGQGGFEEQYF; J gene: TRBJ2-7; D gene: TRBD1; V gene: TRBV5-1; clone size: NA
CDR3 DNA: TGCGCCAGCAGTAACCTAGCGGGAGAAGACGAGCAGTACTTC; CDR3 protein: CASSNLAGEDEQYF; J gene: TRBJ2-7; D gene: TRBD2; V gene: TRBV10-1; clone size: NA